This TCR beta chain was captured by sequencing in a study of Ad26.COV2.S vaccination and SARS-CoV-2 variants. Germline CDR1 and CDR2: KGHDR and SFDVKD. The CDR3 covers 17 residues. V gave up 4 bases and J gave up 5 bases; unmatched junction bases: 14. This clone was observed once. Treatment noted: some 20 received Ad26.COV2.S at low or high dose, single or two shots; a few received placebo; per-sample allocation not given. The investigators took samples on day 63 after the first vaccine or placebo injection. The table came from immunoSEQ multiplex PCR; TCRdb's copy has only in-frame clones and leaves some out. The sample has around 450,000 clones; 90% are singletons.

Sample: peripheral blood, taken in a trial of Ad26.COV2.S vaccine versus placebo. This TCR was sampled from a person between 18 and 65 years old who received the Ad26.COV2.S COVID-19 vaccine or a placebo. V and J are TRBV24-1 and TRBJ2-5, with 8 bases aligning to TRBD1. CDR3 coding DNA: TGTGCCACCAGTGACGCGACGATCGGGACAGGCAGTGAGACCCAGTACTTC. Its translation: CATSDATIGTGSETQYF.